This is a list of T cell receptor beta chains from one sample in a study of blood T cell repertoires in COVID-19. Sequencing was performed with immunoSEQ multiplex PCR; in TCRdb, only in-frame clones are kept and a portion is missing. The repertoire holds about 74,000 clones, with approximately 78% as singletons. Sequencing was done on a sample of peripheral blood. These receptors came from a human donor in a cohort sampled during active COVID-19. The CDR3 runs from the conserved cysteine through the conserved F or W. A row's size may be missing; if present it is once, few, many or a size class.

v_gene: TRBV27; abundance: .; CDR3aa: CASRKDRIHEQYF
v_gene: TRBV6-2/TRBV6-3; abundance: .; CDR3aa: CASSVSSGGAAYEQYF
v_gene: TRBV5-4; abundance: few; CDR3aa: CASSLAGQGYEQYF
v_gene: TRBV7-2; abundance: .; CDR3aa: CASSLTMNTEAFF
v_gene: TRBV6-1; abundance: .; CDR3aa: CASSESNYGYTF
v_gene: TRBV10-3; abundance: .; CDR3aa: CAISEAPQGAIAGELFF
v_gene: TRBV27; abundance: .; CDR3aa: CASSKGQVQPQHF
v_gene: TRBV12-5; abundance: once; CDR3aa: CASGLGSRAGNTEAFF
v_gene: TRBV2; abundance: .; CDR3aa: CASSDRGLGKLFF
v_gene: TRBV19; abundance: .; CDR3aa: CASSTSSREKLFF
v_gene: TRBV4-1; abundance: .; CDR3aa: CASSAREGYGYTF
v_gene: TRBV11-3; abundance: .; CDR3aa: CASSLDPGTNYNQPQHF
v_gene: TRBV24-1; abundance: .; CDR3aa: CATRKLSGIYQPQHF
v_gene: TRBV6-2/TRBV6-3; abundance: .; CDR3aa: CASSALQGRREKLFF
v_gene: TRBV6-2/TRBV6-3; abundance: once; CDR3aa: CASSFRRGRGTEAFF
v_gene: TRBV9; abundance: .; CDR3aa: CASSVAGGPTDTQYF
v_gene: TRBV5-1; abundance: .; CDR3aa: CASSEGQGSSPLHF
v_gene: TRBV18; abundance: once; CDR3aa: CASSPYRGGNTIYF
v_gene: TRBV18; abundance: .; CDR3aa: CASSPNSKYEQYF
v_gene: TRBV7-3; abundance: .; CDR3aa: CASSPTGGGRTGELFF
v_gene: TRBV7-2; abundance: .; CDR3aa: CASSLVQGGGYTF
v_gene: TRBV5-1; abundance: .; CDR3aa: CASSLAPTGVEQYF
v_gene: TRBV19; abundance: .; CDR3aa: CASKSSTSGGPGEQFF
v_gene: TRBV18; abundance: .; CDR3aa: CASSSGVDTGELFF
v_gene: TRBV2; abundance: few; CDR3aa: CASSEALWTGMTFF
v_gene: TRBV4-2; abundance: .; CDR3aa: CASSQDPGQGRGNRNYGYTF
v_gene: TRBV6-5; abundance: .; CDR3aa: CASSDNLAGEQYF
v_gene: TRBV6-5; abundance: .; CDR3aa: CASGYRGPGANVLTF
v_gene: TRBV21-1; abundance: .; CDR3aa: CASSKSTRAADTQYF
v_gene: TRBV5-1; abundance: .; CDR3aa: CASSLVSRRLAGANVLTF
v_gene: TRBV20-1; abundance: few; CDR3aa: CSARGQYEQYF
v_gene: TRBV21-1; abundance: few; CDR3aa: CASGRDNRNQPQHF
v_gene: TRBV3-1/TRBV3-2; abundance: .; CDR3aa: CASSYRGGRDTQYF
v_gene: TRBV4-1; abundance: .; CDR3aa: CASSQDGLAGEETQYF
v_gene: TRBV7-9; abundance: few; CDR3aa: CASSLLGSHEQYF
v_gene: TRBV13; abundance: .; CDR3aa: CASSLDSGTGRVRGYTF
v_gene: TRBV29-1; abundance: once; CDR3aa: CSVEVGGREQYF
v_gene: TRBV9; abundance: .; CDR3aa: CASSVDRVGANVLTF
v_gene: TRBV30; abundance: .; CDR3aa: CAWSVQGGHMNTEAFF
v_gene: TRBV7-2; abundance: .; CDR3aa: CASSRGAGANSPLHF
v_gene: TRBV6-5; abundance: .; CDR3aa: CASSSGDYNEQFF
v_gene: TRBV2; abundance: .; CDR3aa: CASSRDRVSPLHF
v_gene: TRBV7-9; abundance: .; CDR3aa: CASSSGQSSYNSPLHF
v_gene: TRBV3-1/TRBV3-2; abundance: .; CDR3aa: CASSQGRGTNEKLFF
v_gene: TRBV5-1; abundance: once; CDR3aa: CASSSTASNSPLHF
v_gene: TRBV5-6; abundance: once; CDR3aa: CASSSPSSGGDTDTQYF
v_gene: TRBV5-1; abundance: .; CDR3aa: CASSQGGTGDYGYTF
v_gene: TRBV19; abundance: .; CDR3aa: CASSRQGASYEQYF
v_gene: TRBV7-6; abundance: .; CDR3aa: CASSLEGMDYNTGELFF
v_gene: TRBV7-2; abundance: .; CDR3aa: CASSIGQSNEQFF
v_gene: TRBV30; abundance: .; CDR3aa: CAWRGANVLTF
v_gene: TRBV6-2/TRBV6-3; abundance: .; CDR3aa: CASSLGVAYEQYF
v_gene: TRBV3-1/TRBV3-2; abundance: .; CDR3aa: CASSPLRGLGYEQYF
v_gene: TRBV7-2; abundance: .; CDR3aa: CASSLRRERTNYGYTF